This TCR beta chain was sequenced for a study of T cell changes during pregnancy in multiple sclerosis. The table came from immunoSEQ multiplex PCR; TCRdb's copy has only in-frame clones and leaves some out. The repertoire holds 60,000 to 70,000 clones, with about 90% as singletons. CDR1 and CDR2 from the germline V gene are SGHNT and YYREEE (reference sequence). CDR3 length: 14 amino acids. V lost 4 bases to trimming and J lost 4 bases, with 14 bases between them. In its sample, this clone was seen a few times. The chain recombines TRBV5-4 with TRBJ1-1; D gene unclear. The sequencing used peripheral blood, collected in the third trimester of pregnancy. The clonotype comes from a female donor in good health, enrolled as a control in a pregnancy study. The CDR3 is CASSPPGLRTEAFF. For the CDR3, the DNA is TGTGCCAGCAGCCCGCCCGGTCTACGCACTGAAGCTTTCTTT.